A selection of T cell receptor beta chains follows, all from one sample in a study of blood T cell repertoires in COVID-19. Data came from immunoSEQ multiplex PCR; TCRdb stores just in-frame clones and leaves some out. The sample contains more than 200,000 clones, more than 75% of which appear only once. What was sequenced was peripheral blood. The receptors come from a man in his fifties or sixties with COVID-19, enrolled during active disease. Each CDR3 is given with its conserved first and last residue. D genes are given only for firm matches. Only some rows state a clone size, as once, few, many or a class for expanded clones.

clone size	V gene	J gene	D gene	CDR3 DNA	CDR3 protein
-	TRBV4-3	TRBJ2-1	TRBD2	TGCGCCAGCAGCCCCCAGCGGGGGGCTTACAATGAGCAGTTCTTC	CASSPQRGAYNEQFF
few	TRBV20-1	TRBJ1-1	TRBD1	TGCAGTGCTACCCGGGACAGTGAAGCTTTCTTT	CSATRDSEAFF
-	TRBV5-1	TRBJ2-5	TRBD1	TGCGCCAGCAGCTTGCAGGGGGCGATCGCGGAGACCCAGTACTTC	CASSLQGAIAETQYF
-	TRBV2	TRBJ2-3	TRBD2	TGTGCCAGCAGTGTATCTAGCGGAGGGGCAGATACGCAGTATTTT	CASSVSSGGADTQYF
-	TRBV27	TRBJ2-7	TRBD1	TGTGCCAGCCAGAGGACAGGGGAGTTTGGCTACGAGCAGTACTTC	CASQRTGEFGYEQYF
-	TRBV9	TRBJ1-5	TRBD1	TGTGCCAGCAGCTCCGGACAGGGAACCCAGCCCCAGCATTTT	CASSSGQGTQPQHF
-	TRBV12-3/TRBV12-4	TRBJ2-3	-	TGTGCCAGCAATAAAGAGACAGATACGCAGTATTTT	CASNKETDTQYF
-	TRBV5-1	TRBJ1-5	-	TGCGCCAGCAGCATCTCGAGCAATCAGCCCCAGCATTTT	CASSISSNQPQHF
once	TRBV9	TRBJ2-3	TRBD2	TGTGCCAGCAGCGTTAGCGGGGGGTACACAGATACGCAGTATTTT	CASSVSGGYTDTQYF
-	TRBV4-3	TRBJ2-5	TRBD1	TGCGCCAGCAGCCAAGATCGGGGGACAGGGGACGAGACCCAGTACTTC	CASSQDRGTGDETQYF
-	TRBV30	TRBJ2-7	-	TGTGCCTGGCAGGGGAGCTCCTACGAGCAGTACTTC	CAWQGSSYEQYF
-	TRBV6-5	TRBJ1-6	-	TGTGCCAGCAGTTACTCTAATAATTCACCCCTCCACTTT	CASSYSNNSPLHF
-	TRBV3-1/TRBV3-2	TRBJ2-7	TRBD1	TGTGCCAGCAGCCCGACAGGGGGCTCCTACGAGCAGTACTTC	CASSPTGGSYEQYF
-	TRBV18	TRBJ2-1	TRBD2	TGTGCCAGCTCACCCCCGACGGGGGGAAACAATGAGCAGTTCTTC	CASSPPTGGNNEQFF
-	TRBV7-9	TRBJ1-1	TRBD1	TGTGCCAGCAGCCTTAGCGGGACAGGGCCCACTGAAGCTTTCTTT	CASSLSGTGPTEAFF
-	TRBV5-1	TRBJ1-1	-	TGCGCCAGCAGCAATAGCTTACGAACGACTGAAGCTTTCTTT	CASSNSLRTTEAFF
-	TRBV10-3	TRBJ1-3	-	TGTGCCATCAAGCAACCCTCTGGAAACACCATATATTTT	CAIKQPSGNTIYF
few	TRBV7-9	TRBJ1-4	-	TGTGCCAGCAGCTTATTGGAGGAAAAACTGTTTTTT	CASSLLEEKLFF
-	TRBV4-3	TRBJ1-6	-	TGCGCCAGCAGCCAAGATCCGGGGATTGGTTCACCCCTCCACTTT	CASSQDPGIGSPLHF
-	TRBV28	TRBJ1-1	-	TGTGCCAGCAGTTTTACAGGAAACACTGAAGCTTTCTTT	CASSFTGNTEAFF
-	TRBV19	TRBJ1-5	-	TGTGCCACCCAAAGGGGGGGTGGCAATCAGCCCCAGCATTTT	CATQRGGGNQPQHF
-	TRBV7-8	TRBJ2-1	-	TGTGCCAGCAGCTTACGGGAGATCGCGTACAATGAGCAGTTCTTC	CASSLREIAYNEQFF
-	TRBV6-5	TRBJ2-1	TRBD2	TGTGCCAGCACCCCGTTAGCGGGAGAGAACAATGAGCAGTTCTTC	CASTPLAGENNEQFF
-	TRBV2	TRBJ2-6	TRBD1	TGTGCCAGCAGTCAACCACAGGGGGAGAGCGGTAGAGGTGGCTCCTCTGGGGCCAACGTCCTGACTTTC	CASSQPQGESGRGGSSGANVLTF
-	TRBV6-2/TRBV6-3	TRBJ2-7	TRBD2	TGTGCCAGCAGTTACGCCAGCGGGGGGGTTTACGAGCAGTACTTC	CASSYASGGVYEQYF
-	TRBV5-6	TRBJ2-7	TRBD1	TGTGCCAGCAGCAGCCTAAGGACAGGGCGGTACGAGCAGTACTTC	CASSSLRTGRYEQYF
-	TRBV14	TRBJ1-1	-	TGTGCCAGCAGCCACGGGGTGCGAGCTTTCTTT	CASSHGVRAFF
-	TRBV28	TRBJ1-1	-	TGTGCCAGCATCCCTTTAGTACCCCTGCCGAACACTGAAGCTTTCTTT	CASIPLVPLPNTEAFF
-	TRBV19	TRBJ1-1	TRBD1	TGTGCCAGTAGTACTACAGGGGGAACTGAAGCTTTCTTT	CASSTTGGTEAFF
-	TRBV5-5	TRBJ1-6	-	TGTGCCAGCAGCCCGGGGGTTTTCGGGAATTCACCCCTCCACTTT	CASSPGVFGNSPLHF
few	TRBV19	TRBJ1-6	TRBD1	TGTGCCAGTAGTGCTCGACAGGGTCGTAATTCACCCCTCCACTTT	CASSARQGRNSPLHF
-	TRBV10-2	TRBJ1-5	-	TGCGCCAGCCGGGGGGGGATTGGCAATCAGCCCCAGCATTTT	CASRGGIGNQPQHF
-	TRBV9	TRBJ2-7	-	TGTGCCAGCAGCGTAGGGGTGACGGGCTCCTACGAGCAGTACTTC	CASSVGVTGSYEQYF
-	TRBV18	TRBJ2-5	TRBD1	TGTGCCAGCTCAGCAGTACAGGGGCTCCGAGAGACCCAGTACTTC	CASSAVQGLRETQYF
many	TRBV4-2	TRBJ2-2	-	TGTGCCAGCAGCCAAGATGAAGCCACGGCGAACACCGGGGAGCTGTTTTTT	CASSQDEATANTGELFF
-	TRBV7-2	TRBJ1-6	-	TGTGCCAGCAGCTACCGGGAGCTTAATTCACCCCTCCACTTT	CASSYRELNSPLHF
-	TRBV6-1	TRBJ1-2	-	TGTGCCAGCAGTTCGACAGACTATGGCTACACCTTC	CASSSTDYGYTF